These 22 T cell receptor beta chains share one sample of origin, sequenced in a study of cytomegalovirus exposure and HLA in healthy donors. Primers for the PCR totalled 60 Vbeta and 13 Jbeta. Method: immunoSEQ multiplex PCR; TCRdb's copy keeps in-frame clones and lacks some. The table lists 80,000 to 95,000 clones, 60% to 70% of them singletons. The sample comprised PBMCs. The receptors come from a woman in her 30s in good health and CMV-seronegative.

The chain employs TRBV6-6 and TRBJ2-3; no firm D call. The V and J ends lost 0 bases and 2 bases respectively, with 6 bases between them. The CDR3 has 14 residues. CDR1 MNHNY and CDR2 SVGAGI come from the germline V gene (reference sequence). The CDR3 region is CASSYSRNTDTQYF. For the CDR3, the DNA is TGTGCCAGCAGTTACTCCAGAAACACAGATACGCAGTATTTT.

Note on this clone: Other DNA sequences from this sample encode an identical CDR3 as well. J is TRBJ1-2 and V is TRBV18, with 7 bases aligning to TRBD1. Germline values: CDR1 KGHSH, CDR2 LQKENI. The CDR3 is made up of 13 amino acids. Trimming removed 2 bases from V and 3 bases from J; junction bases left unmatched: 0. DNA of the CDR3: TGTGCCAGCTCACCAGACAGGGACTATGGCTACACCTTC. As protein: CASSPDRDYGYTF.

This rearrangement joins TRBV2 to TRBJ2-7; 7 bases are a match to TRBD2. This CDR3 comprises 16 residues. V dropped 2 bases and J dropped 3; count of bases not matched to a gene: 10. Germline V gene lookup returns CDR1 SNHLY and CDR2 FYNNEI. In DNA, the CDR3 is TGTGCCAGCAGTGAAACCCGGACTAGTTTACACTACGAGCAGTACTTC. Its translation: CASSETRTSLHYEQYF. Variable domain in full (rest from reference TRBV2 and TRBJ2-7): EPEVTQTPSHQVTQMGQEVILRCVPISNHLYFYWYRQILGQKVEFLVSFYNNEISEKSEIFDDQFSVERPDGSNFTLKIRSTKLEDSAMYFCASSETRTSLHYEQYFGPGTRLTVT.

J is TRBJ2-3 and V is TRBV5-1, with D possibly being TRBD2 (5 bases). In germline, CDR1 is SGHRS, CDR2 YFSETQ. Deletions cut 1 base from V and 2 bases from J, with 8 bases between. The CDR3 runs to 14 residues. CDR3 coding DNA: TGCGCCAGCAGCTTGTCAGGACTCACAGATACGCAGTATTTT. Its translation: CASSLSGLTDTQYF. Looking up the rest from reference TRBV5-1 and TRBJ2-3 gives the full variable domain: KAGVTQTPRYLIKTRGQQVTLSCSPISGHRSVSWYQQTPGQGLQFLFEYFSETQRNKGNFPGRFSGRQFSNSRSEMNVSTLELGDSALYLCASSLSGLTDTQYFGPGTRLTVL.

The chain has TRBV7-2 and TRBJ1-2; D is possibly TRBD1 (5 bases). CDR3 length equals 12 residues. V was pared by 4 bases and J by 4 bases, with 7 bases between. Germline CDR1 SGHTA, CDR2 FQGNSA. Here the CDR3 reads CASSSDSYGYTF. In DNA form, the CDR3 reads TGTGCCAGCAGCTCCGACAGCTATGGCTACACCTTC.

The chain joins TRBV10-2 to TRBJ2-7; 7 nucleotides match TRBD1. Per germline, CDR1 WSHSY and CDR2 SAAADI. This CDR3 spans 14 amino acids. J gave up 5 bases and V 7 bases, and 11 bases lay outside the gene matches. The CDR3 coding sequence is TGCGCCAGCAACGGAGTCCTCACAGGGGACGAGCAGTACTTC. Protein: CASNGVLTGDEQYF.

V gene TRBV2 combines with J gene TRBJ2-6; tentative D call: TRBD1 (5 bases). CDR3 size: 15 residues. Trimming removed 4 bases at V and 3 bases at J, with 10 bases between. Germline V CDR1 and CDR2: SNHLY, FYNNEI. Here the CDR3 DNA reads TGTGCCAGCAGTGTTTCAGGGAATGGGGCCAACGTCCTGACTTTC. Translating gives CASSVSGNGANVLTF. Complete variable domain (other parts from reference TRBV2 and TRBJ2-6): EPEVTQTPSHQVTQMGQEVILRCVPISNHLYFYWYRQILGQKVEFLVSFYNNEISEKSEIFDDQFSVERPDGSNFTLKIRSTKLEDSAMYFCASSVSGNGANVLTFGAGSRLTVL.

CDR3 loop: CASSSTGERSPLHF. For the CDR3, the DNA is TGTGCCAGCAGTTCGACAGGGGAGCGGTCACCCCTCCACTTT. The chain combines TRBV5-6 with TRBJ1-6; 8 nucleotides line up with TRBD1. Unmatched junction bases numbered 8, after V lost 5 bases and J lost 10 bases. Germline V gene sequence: CDR1 SGHDT, CDR2 YYEEEE. This CDR3 region has 14 residues.

The V call is TRBV4-3, the J call TRBJ2-1; D is undetermined. This CDR3 spans 14 amino acids. Trimming cost V 5 bases and J 9 bases, with 17 bases left between them. The V gene's germline CDR1 is LGHNA and CDR2 YSLEER. The CDR3 loop reads CASSVLRRAGEQFF. CDR3 nucleotides: TGCGCCAGCAGCGTACTGAGACGAGCAGGTGAGCAGTTCTTC.

J is TRBJ1-2 and V is TRBV19; no clear D. In germline, CDR1 is LNHDA, CDR2 SQIVND (reference sequence). The V end was cut by 7 bases, the J end by 2 bases, with 8 bases between. The length of the CDR3 is 12 residues. CDR3 sequence: CASTFSNYGYTF. For the CDR3, the DNA is TGTGCCAGTACTTTTTCGAACTATGGCTACACCTTC. The whole variable domain, filled in from reference TRBV19 and TRBJ1-2, reads DGGITQSPKYLFRKEGQNVTLSCEQNLNHDAMYWYRQDPGQGLRLIYYSQIVNDFQKGDIAEGYSVSREKKESFPLTVTSAQKNPTAFYLCASTFSNYGYTFGSGTRLTVV.

The CDR3 nucleotides are TGTGCCAGCAGTTACTCTAGGGAAGGGGGTGGCTACACCTTC. Translation gives CASSYSREGGGYTF. V and J are TRBV6-5 and TRBJ1-2, with D perhaps TRBD1 (6 bases). Germline values: CDR1 MNHEY, CDR2 SVGAGI. V was clipped by 0 bases and J by 7 bases, with 12 bases between them. The CDR3 runs to 14 residues.

This CDR3 reads CASSRWGGGEISYEQYF. The CDR3 region has the DNA TGTGCCAGCAGCCGGTGGGGTGGGGGGGAGATCTCCTACGAGCAGTACTTC. This chain uses TRBV7-9 with TRBJ2-7; 7 nucleotides align to TRBD2. The V gene's germline CDR1 is SEHNR and CDR2 FQNEAQ (reference sequence). V trimming: 5 bases; J trimming: 0 bases; junction bases outside the gene matches: 13. This CDR3 contains 17 residues.

The V gene is TRBV19, the J gene TRBJ1-2, with TRBD1 matching 11 bases. Losses at the gene ends were 5 bases for V and 4 bases for J; bases not matched to a gene: 6. Germline lookup yields CDR1 LNHDA and CDR2 SQIVND (reference sequence). CDR3 length equals 15 residues. This CDR3 is CASSGTGGSIYGYTF. CDR3 bases: TGTGCCAGTAGTGGGACAGGGGGGAGTATCTATGGCTACACCTTC.

The chain couples TRBV9 to TRBJ1-2; D not resolved. The V gene's germline CDR1 is SGDLS and CDR2 YYNGEE. The CDR3 consists of 11 residues. Deletions cut 3 bases from V and 8 bases from J, with 8 bases between. CDR3 in amino acids: CASSAEGGYTF. The CDR3 coding sequence is TGTGCCAGCAGCGCGGAGGGAGGCTACACCTTC.

This clone was seen more than once but under ten times. The J gene is TRBJ1-2, the V gene TRBV2, with 11 bases lining up with TRBD1. This CDR3 spans 16 amino acids. Germline values: CDR1 SNHLY, CDR2 FYNNEI. The J segment lost 6 bases and the V segment lost 6 bases, leaving 12 bases of the junction unmatched. CDR3 in DNA: TGTGCCAGCAGGGAATCCGGGACAGGGGGGTTGGATGGCTACACCTTC. Its translation is CASRESGTGGLDGYTF.

The chain links TRBV5-4 to TRBJ2-3; TRBD2 matches at 12 bases. CDR1 SGHNT and CDR2 YYREEE come from the germline V gene (reference sequence). V dropped 0 bases and J dropped 6; count of bases not matched to a gene: 5. The CDR3 spans 16 residues. This chain's CDR3 is CASSLAGLAGGDTQYF. CDR3 nucleotides: TGTGCCAGCAGCTTGGCCGGTCTAGCGGGGGGGGATACGCAGTATTTT.

The chain is built from TRBV5-1 and TRBJ2-1; perhaps TRBD1 as D (6 bases). Per germline, CDR1 SGHRS and CDR2 YFSETQ. Trimming removed 4 bases at V and 0 bases at J, with 11 bases between. This CDR3 spans 15 amino acids. CDR3 region: CASSTTGSSYNEQFF. CDR3 sequence (DNA): TGCGCCAGCAGCACCACAGGGAGCTCCTACAATGAGCAGTTCTTC.

The chain couples TRBV19 to TRBJ1-1; D unresolved. The germline V gene encodes CDR1 LNHDA and CDR2 SQIVND (reference sequence). The CDR3 extends over 15 amino acids. V shed 5 bases and J shed 0 bases, with 13 bases lying between them. The CDR3 coding sequence is TGTGCCAGTAGTCTCGGGCGGGGTATGAACACTGAAGCTTTCTTT. The encoded protein is CASSLGRGMNTEAFF.

A few counts support this clone. This rearrangement joins TRBV13 to TRBJ1-5; 10 bases fit TRBD1. Germline V gene lookup returns CDR1 PRHDT and CDR2 FYEKMQ (reference sequence). Germline trimming cut 4 bases from V and 1 base from J; bases unmatched to any gene: 4. The CDR3 totals 16 residues. CDR3 amino acids: CASSWTGGGSNQPQHF. The CDR3 coding sequence is TGTGCCAGCAGCTGGACAGGGGGAGGGAGCAATCAGCCCCAGCATTTT.

CDR3 in amino acids: CASSPGGSYNEQFF. CDR3 in DNA: TGTGCCAGCAGCCCGGGGGGCTCCTACAATGAGCAGTTCTTC. This chain connects TRBV4-2 to TRBJ2-1; 7 positions match TRBD2. The V gene end was trimmed by 4 bases and the J gene end by 0 bases; junction bases not matched to a gene: 0. Germline V gene sequence: CDR1 LGHNA, CDR2 YNFKEQ. CDR3 length equals 14 residues.

The CDR3 spells CASSIIGGLETQYF. DNA of the CDR3: TGTGCCAGTAGTATAATCGGAGGGTTAGAGACCCAGTACTTC. The chain couples TRBV19 to TRBJ2-5; tentatively, D is TRBD2 (6 bases). The V and J ends lost 2 bases and 4 bases respectively, with 11 bases between them. This CDR3 has 14 amino acids. Per the germline V gene, CDR1 is LNHDA and CDR2 is SQIVND (reference sequence).

This clone has more than one count but fewer than ten. The chain carries TRBV30 and TRBJ1-5; D possibly corresponds to TRBD1 (5 bases). Germline V gene sequence: CDR1 GTSNPN, CDR2 SVGIG (reference sequence). Between the trimmed V and J ends, which lost 3 bases and 6 bases, there was a span of 15 bases. CDR3 length: 14 residues. In DNA, the CDR3 is TGTGCCTGGAGATTAGGTGGGGCTGGTCAGCCCCAGCATTTT. Protein: CAWRLGGAGQPQHF.